The 16 T cell receptor beta chains listed next were all sequenced from one sample in a study of vaccination and CD4 T cells after COVID-19. As for treatment: roughly 10-day PBMC culture with coronavirus spike peptide pools or control peptides (ViraFEST assay). Samples of CD4+ T cells were obtained from the unexposed donor before the COVID-19 pandemic (2011-2018). Sequencing of the DNA from cultured CD4+ T cells was carried out with the Oncomine TCR Beta short-read assay. Via MiXCR, TCRdb re-called the PCR reads, giving one row per CDR3 protein. Here the sample spans about 9,900 distinct CDR3 sequences, about a third being singletons. These receptors have no known antigen. Sequencing used CD4+ T cells from blood, cultured in vitro. The receptors derive from a human donor in good health.

This clonotype was counted between two and nine times. The chain joins TRBV7-3 to TRBJ2-2; tentative D call: TRBD1 (6 bases). Deletions cut 5 bases from V and 5 bases from J, with 9 bases between. Germline assignment: CDR1 SGHTA and CDR2 FQGTGA. This CDR3 is built from 13 residues. The CDR3 protein is CASSGGLTGELFF. CDR3 coding DNA: TGTGCCAGCAGCGGGGGCTTGACCGGGGAGCTGTTTTTT.

J is TRBJ1-4 and V is TRBV7-6, with 10 positions matching TRBD1. This CDR3 spans 15 amino acids. V shed 5 bases, J shed 7 bases, and the junction held 7 bases outside the gene matches. Germline V lookup: CDR1 SGHVS, CDR2 FNYEAQ. The CDR3, as DNA: TGTGCCAGCAGCCGCCGGACAGGGGGTGGTGAAAAACTGTTTTTT. Translating gives CASSRRTGGGEKLFF.

The rearrangement uses TRBV7-3 and TRBJ1-1, with D possibly TRBD1 on 6 matching bases. V was cut by 6 bases and J by 3 bases, with 11 bases left in between. The CDR3 is 13 amino acids. CDR1 SGHTA and CDR2 FQGTGA come from the germline V gene. CDR3 in DNA: TGTGCCAGCAGTCACGGACAGTACACTGAAGCTTTCTTT. The encoded protein is CASSHGQYTEAFF.

This chain joins TRBV12-3 or TRBV12-4 and TRBJ2-2; unclear D gene. The CDR3 is 14 amino acids. V was trimmed by 5 bases and J by 3 bases, leaving 10 bases between them. The CDR3 here is CASSPIQDTGELFF. CDR3 DNA sequence: TGTGCCAGCAGTCCCATCCAGGACACCGGGGAGCTGTTTTTT.

This chain connects TRBV7-9 to TRBJ1-1; perhaps TRBD1 as D (5 bases). Germline V gene sequence: CDR1 SEHNR, CDR2 FQNEAQ (reference sequence). The CDR3 consists of 14 residues. V was shortened by 5 bases and J by 1 base, with 11 bases between the two germline ends. The CDR3 region has the DNA TGTGCCAGCAGCAAAGGACACTCGAACACTGAAGCTTTCTTT. The encoded protein is CASSKGHSNTEAFF.

A few counts support this clonotype. This chain connects TRBV6-4 to TRBJ1-5, with D hard to call. Germline V CDR1 and CDR2: MRHNA, SNTAGT. Trimming removed 5 bases at V and 6 bases at J, with 11 bases between. The CDR3 has 13 amino acids. CDR3 residues: CASSSRIFQPQHF. Here the CDR3 DNA reads TGTGCCAGCAGTAGCCGGATTTTTCAGCCCCAGCATTTT.

The V and J genes are TRBV12-3 or TRBV12-4 and TRBJ2-5; 7 bases fit TRBD1. V gave up 5 bases and J gave up 5 bases; unmatched junction bases: 5. The CDR3 has 13 residues. CDR3 nucleotides: TGTGCCAGCAGTACAGGGGCGGTGGAGACCCAGTACTTC. Translating it yields CASSTGAVETQYF.

In this sample, this clonotype turned up a few times. The chain couples TRBV18 to TRBJ1-1, with D possibly being TRBD1 (6 bases). The germline gives CDR1 KGHSH, CDR2 LQKENI. The V and J ends lost 4 bases and 7 bases respectively, with 13 bases between them. This CDR3 spans 13 amino acids. CDR3 residues: CASSQGQNLEAFF. In DNA, the CDR3 is TGTGCCAGCTCACAGGGACAAAACCTTGAAGCTTTCTTT. Full variable domain (rest looked up from reference TRBV18 and TRBJ1-1): NAGVMQNPRHLVRRRGQEARLRCSPMKGHSHVYWYRQLPEEGLKFMVYLQKENIIDESGMPKERFSAEFPKEGPSILRIQQVVRGDSAAYFCASSQGQNLEAFFGQGTRLTVV.

The rearrangement uses TRBV19 and TRBJ1-1; unclear D gene. Trimming shortened V by 8 bases and J by 5 bases, and 18 bases separated the two germline ends. Germline V lookup: CDR1 LNHDA, CDR2 SQIVND (reference sequence). The CDR3 has 14 amino acids. In DNA, the CDR3 is TGTGCCAGTGGCGGCACAGAGGTATATACTGAAGCTTTCTTT. Translated, it gives CASGGTEVYTEAFF. Together with reference TRBV19 and TRBJ1-1, the CDR3 gives the full variable domain: DGGITQSPKYLFRKEGQNVTLSCEQNLNHDAMYWYRQDPGQGLRLIYYSQIVNDFQKGDIAEGYSVSREKKESFPLTVTSAQKNPTAFYLCASGGTEVYTEAFFGQGTRLTVV.

The J gene is TRBJ2-1, the V gene TRBV11-2; a weak D match, TRBD2 (5 bases). This CDR3 spans 13 amino acids. CDR1 is SGHAT, CDR2 FQNNGV, per germline. V was cut by 2 bases and J by 7 bases, with 9 bases left in between. CDR3 protein: CASSLRSGNEQFF. The CDR3 DNA sequence: TGTGCCAGCAGCTTACGTTCGGGAAATGAGCAGTTCTTC.

This clonotype was seen once. The chain joins TRBV11-2 to TRBJ2-3; weak D call: TRBD1 (5 bases). The ends were cut back, 7 bases at V and 2 bases at J, with 10 bases in the middle. Germline V gene sequence: CDR1 SGHAT, CDR2 FQNNGV. This CDR3 contains 13 residues. The CDR3, as DNA: TGTGCCAGCACCATAGGGGCCACAGATACGCAGTATTTT. This translates into CASTIGATDTQYF.

This clonotype was seen a handful of times. This sequence joins TRBV27 and TRBJ1-1; D remains unclear. The germline CDR1 and CDR2 sequences are MNHEY and SMNVEV (reference sequence). The germline V and J ends were trimmed by 4 bases and 1 base, with 13 bases remaining between them. This CDR3 has 15 residues. The CDR3, as DNA: TGTGCCAGCAGTTCTCCCGGACGGAAGAACACTGAAGCTTTCTTT. Its translation is CASSSPGRKNTEAFF.

V is TRBV5-5 and J is TRBJ1-2; TRBD1 might be the D (6 bases). Trimming cost V 0 bases and J 8 bases, with 11 bases left between them. The CDR3 extends over 13 amino acids. CDR1 SGHKS and CDR2 YYEKEE come from the germline V gene (reference sequence). CDR3 coding DNA: TGTGCCAGCAGCTTGGCCGGGGGCGAGGGCTACACCTTC. It translates to CASSLAGGEGYTF.

The rearrangement joins TRBV25-1 to TRBJ1-6; D perhaps matches TRBD1 (5 bases). V dropped 4 bases and J dropped 7 bases, with 14 bases sitting between them. CDR1 MGHDK and CDR2 SYGVNS come from the germline V gene. CDR3 length equals 15 residues. This CDR3 is CASSGSQGYNSPLHF. The CDR3, as DNA: TGTGCCAGCAGTGGGAGTCAGGGTTACAATTCACCCCTCCACTTT.

The chain joins TRBV19 to TRBJ1-5; D remains unclear. Germline lookup yields CDR1 LNHDA and CDR2 SQIVND (reference sequence). With 3 bases removed from V and 4 bases from J, the gap between germline ends came to 7 bases. This CDR3 has 13 amino acids. DNA of the CDR3: TGTGCCAGTAGTATTTGGAGGAATCAGCCCCAGCATTTT. Its translation: CASSIWRNQPQHF. The full variable domain, in which reference TRBV19 and TRBJ1-5 provide the parts outside the CDR3, is DGGITQSPKYLFRKEGQNVTLSCEQNLNHDAMYWYRQDPGQGLRLIYYSQIVNDFQKGDIAEGYSVSREKKESFPLTVTSAQKNPTAFYLCASSIWRNQPQHFGDGTRLSIL.

In DNA form, the CDR3 reads TGTGCCTGGAGTGTATCGAGAGGAGGGAAAGAGACCCAGTACTTC. Encoded protein: CAWSVSRGGKETQYF. J is TRBJ2-5 and V is TRBV30; D may be TRBD2 (6 bases). CDR3 length: 15 residues. The V end lost 0 bases, the J end lost 3 bases, and 14 bases lay between the germline ends. The germline CDR1 and CDR2 sequences are GTSNPN and SVGIG (reference sequence). Looking up the rest from reference TRBV30 and TRBJ2-5 gives the full variable domain: SQTIHQWPATLVQPVGSPLSLECTVEGTSNPNLYWYRQAAGRGLQLLFYSVGIGQISSEVPQNLSASRPQDRQFILSSKKLLLSDSGFYLCAWSVSRGGKETQYFGPGTRLLVL.